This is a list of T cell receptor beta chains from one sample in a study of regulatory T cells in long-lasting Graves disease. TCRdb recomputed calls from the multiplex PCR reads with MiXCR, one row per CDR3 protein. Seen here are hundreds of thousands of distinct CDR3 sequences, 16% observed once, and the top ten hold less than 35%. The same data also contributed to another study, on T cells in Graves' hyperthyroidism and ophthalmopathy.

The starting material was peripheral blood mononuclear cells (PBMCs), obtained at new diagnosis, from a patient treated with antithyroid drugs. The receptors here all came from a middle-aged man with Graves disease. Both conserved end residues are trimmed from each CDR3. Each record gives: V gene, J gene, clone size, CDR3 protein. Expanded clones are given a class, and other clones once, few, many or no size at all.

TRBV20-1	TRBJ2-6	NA	SAPELPSTGANVLT
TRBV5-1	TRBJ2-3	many	ASRPLPGDTQY
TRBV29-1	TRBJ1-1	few	SVEGNRGVAEAF
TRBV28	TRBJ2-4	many	ANGGVKNIQY
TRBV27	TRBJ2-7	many	ASSFSGLAGDYEQY
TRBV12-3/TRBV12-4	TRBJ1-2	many	ASARDRYYGYT
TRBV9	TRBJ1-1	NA	SSSARDSPLNTEAF
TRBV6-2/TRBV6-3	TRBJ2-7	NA	ASSDRFYEQY
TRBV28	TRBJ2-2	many	ASSSGQRELF
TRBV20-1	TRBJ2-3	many	SARKFSGETDTQY
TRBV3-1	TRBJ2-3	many	ASSQGPREGDTQY
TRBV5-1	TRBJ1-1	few	ASSEGQGSTEAF
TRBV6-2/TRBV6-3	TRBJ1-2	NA	ASSYLGGYGYT
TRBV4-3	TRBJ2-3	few	ASSQGVARTDTQY
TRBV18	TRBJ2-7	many	ASSPIGQVSYEQY
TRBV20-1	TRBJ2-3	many	SAGTGGWTDTQY
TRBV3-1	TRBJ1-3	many	ASSQHSGSSGNTIY
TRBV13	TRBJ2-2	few	ASSHPTLSTGELF
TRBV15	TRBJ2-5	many	ATSRQLDPPGETQY
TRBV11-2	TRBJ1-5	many	ASSLDRSAGDRNQPQH
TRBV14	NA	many	ASSRGLAGGEAETQY
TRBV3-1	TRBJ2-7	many	ASSFRGTYEQY
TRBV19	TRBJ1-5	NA	ASSISAGYYQPQH
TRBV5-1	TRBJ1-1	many	ASSLQPDRNTEAF
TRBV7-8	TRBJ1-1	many	ASSLGRTGFNTEAF
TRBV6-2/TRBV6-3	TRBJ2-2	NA	ASSYGTGPRRAGELF
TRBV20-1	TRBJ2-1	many	SARRGAYNEQF
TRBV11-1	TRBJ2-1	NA	ASSLGTTSSYNEQF
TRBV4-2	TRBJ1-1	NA	ASSQGRGGREAF
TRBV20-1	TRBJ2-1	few	SASGTAGSSYNEQF
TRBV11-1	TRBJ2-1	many	ASSWLAGGHEQF
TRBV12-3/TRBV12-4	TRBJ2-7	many	ASSLLPRDRSYEQY
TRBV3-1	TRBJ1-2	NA	ASSQAGGHYGYT
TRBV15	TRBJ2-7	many	ATSPYVAGGEQY
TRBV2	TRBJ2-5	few	ASGGRGPGETQY
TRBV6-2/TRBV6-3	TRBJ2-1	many	ASSYTLAKGNNEQF
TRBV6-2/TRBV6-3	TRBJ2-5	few	ASGIGETQY
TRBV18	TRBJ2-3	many	ASSPQLKGADTQY
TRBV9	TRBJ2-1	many	ASSATGTTGDEQF
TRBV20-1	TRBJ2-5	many	SARVGNPGQQETQY
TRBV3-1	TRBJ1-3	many	ASSYRGNTIY
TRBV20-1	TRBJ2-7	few	SARDQVAGYRGEQY
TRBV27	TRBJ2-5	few	ASSSIGTAQETQY
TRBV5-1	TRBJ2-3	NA	ASSLGQFTDTQY
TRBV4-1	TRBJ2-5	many	ASSRQPGETQY
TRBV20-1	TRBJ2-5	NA	SARDAPQQETQY
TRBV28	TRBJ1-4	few	ASSPGGRTEKLF
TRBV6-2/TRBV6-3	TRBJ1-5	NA	ASRKGGTGWEPQH
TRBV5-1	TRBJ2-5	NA	ASSLGQEGETQY
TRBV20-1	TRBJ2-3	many	SALTPAANTDTQY
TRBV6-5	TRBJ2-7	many	ASSYRGAYEQY
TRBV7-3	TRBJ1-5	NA	ASSLTGQGVYSNQPQH
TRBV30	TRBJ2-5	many	AWSVRGGLETQY
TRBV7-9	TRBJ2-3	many	ASSSSGARTDTQY
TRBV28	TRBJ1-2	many	ASSPSGQIYGYT